This TCR beta chain was captured by sequencing in a study of blood T cells in healthy people across ages. The CDR3 is 15 amino acids. J was trimmed by 3 bases and V by 8 bases; bases with no gene match: 10. From germline, CDR1 is SGHTA and CDR2 FQGNSA. Using a J-beta primer mix together with a sample-barcoded 5' primer, a second PCR was run for about 6 to 11 cycles. The template-switch adaptor was a 5' adaptor with 12 random nucleotides. It tagged each cDNA molecule. A single record per CDR3 protein comes from TCRdb applying MiXCR to the 5' RACE reads. The sample includes just under 900,000 distinct CDR3 sequences, about 30% of them seen just once.

J is TRBJ2-5 and V is TRBV7-2; 9 positions agree with TRBD2. Sequences were obtained from blood. The sequence was collected from an elderly woman in good health. This chain's CDR3 is CASASPSGTEETQYF. The CDR3 region has the DNA TGTGCCAGCGCCTCCCCTAGCGGGACAGAAGAGACCCAGTACTTC.